This T cell receptor (beta chain) was sequenced for a study of T cell responses to AZD1222 COVID-19 vaccine. Some clones are missing from TCRdb's copy, which holds only in-frame ones; the method was immunoSEQ multiplex PCR. The table has fewer than 300,000 clones, roughly 93% seen once. The CDR3 runs 15 residues. Germline assignment: CDR1 KGHDR and CDR2 SFDVKD. J gave up 1 base and V 2 bases, and 4 bases lay outside the gene matches. Sequenced here: peripheral blood, sampled on day 0 of AZD1222 vaccination. This sequence originates from an adult in good health. The chain combines TRBV24-1 with TRBJ2-7, with TRBD2 matching over 7 bases. The CDR3 sequence: CATSDSSGVSYEQYF. The CDR3 coding sequence is TGTGCCACCAGTGATTCGAGCGGGGTGTCCTACGAGCAGTACTTC.